The 29 T cell receptor beta chains below all came from one sample that was sequenced in a study of Graves' ophthalmopathy and Graves' hyperthyroidism. Amplified TCR beta CDR3 regions were obtained using RNA transcripts as template. A first-round RT-PCR used HTBI primers, followed by a second-round multiplex PCR. Using its own MiXCR run on the multiplex PCR reads, TCRdb lists one record per CDR3 protein. The data hold some 410,000 distinct CDR3 sequences, with about 21% observed a single time. Sequenced input: peripheral blood. The source is a woman aged 18-30 years with stable Graves' hyperthyroidism.

The rearrangement joins TRBV11-3 to TRBJ1-1, with D unclear. Germline CDR1 and CDR2: SGHNT and YENEEA. V was cut by 6 bases and J by 2 bases, with 10 bases left in between. The CDR3 has 13 amino acids. The CDR3 region is CASSRDTNTEAFF. CDR3 nucleotides: TGTGCCAGCAGTCGAGACACAAACACTGAAGCTTTCTTT.

The table lists this clonotype with a few counts. The chain uses TRBV6-2 or TRBV6-3 and TRBJ1-6; D is perhaps TRBD1 (6 bases). Germline CDR1 reads MNHEY; CDR2 reads SVGEGT. This CDR3 has 19 residues. V lost 5 bases to trimming and J lost 6 bases, with 26 bases between them. The CDR3 region has the DNA TGTGCCAGCAGTCGTGACGGGCCTGGGGACATCCGTCCTAATTCACCCCTCCACTTT. This gives the protein CASSRDGPGDIRPNSPLHF.

This clonotype was seen ten or more times. This chain uses TRBV15 with TRBJ2-3; maybe TRBD2 (6 bases). The ends were cut back, 2 bases at V and 0 bases at J, with 12 bases in the middle. From germline, CDR1 is LNHNV and CDR2 YYDKDF (reference sequence). CDR3 length: 16 amino acids. In nucleotides, the CDR3 is TGTGCCACCAGCAGATCTACTAGCCTTAGCACAGATACGCAGTATTTT. It translates to CATSRSTSLSTDTQYF.

This clonotype was observed many times. The chain couples TRBV20-1 to TRBJ2-5; D remains unclear. The V end lost 3 bases, the J end lost 1 base, and 9 bases lay between the germline ends. There are 13 residues in the CDR3. Germline CDR1 reads DFQATT; CDR2 reads SNEGSKA (reference sequence). The CDR3 sequence: CSARARSQETQYF. The DNA for the CDR3 is TGCAGTGCTAGGGCGCGGAGCCAAGAGACCCAGTACTTC.

This clonotype turned up a few times. The chain recombines TRBV30 with TRBJ2-7; 7 nucleotides agree with TRBD1. With 3 bases clipped from V and 0 bases from J, the junction kept 8 bases outside the gene matches. Germline V gene lookup returns CDR1 GTSNPN and CDR2 SVGIG (reference sequence). CDR3 length: 15 amino acids. The CDR3, as DNA: TGTGCCTGGAGGGGCCTGGGACAGCACTCCTACGAGCAGTACTTC. It codes for CAWRGLGQHSYEQYF.

This clonotype was detected many times. The rearrangement uses TRBV6-5 and TRBJ1-1; D gene unclear. V was trimmed by 6 bases and J by 6 bases, leaving 14 bases between them. CDR3 length: 13 residues. CDR1 and CDR2 (germline): MNHEY, SVGAGI. CDR3: CASSASSYAEAFF. The CDR3 nucleotides read TGTGCCAGCAGCGCATCTTCTTACGCTGAAGCTTTCTTT.

The chain joins TRBV13 to TRBJ2-6, with D hard to call. The CDR3 is made up of 17 amino acids. V was shortened by 0 bases and J by 0 bases, with 9 bases between the two germline ends. CDR1 is PRHDT, CDR2 FYEKMQ, per germline (reference sequence). The CDR3 loop is CASSLGSFNSGANVLTF. The CDR3 DNA sequence: TGTGCCAGCAGCTTAGGGTCGTTTAACTCTGGGGCCAACGTCCTGACTTTC. Filled out from reference TRBV13 and TRBJ2-6, the complete variable domain reads AAGVIQSPRHLIKEKRETATLKCYPIPRHDTVYWYQQGPGQDPQFLISFYEKMQSDKGSIPDRFSAQQFSDYHSELNMSSLELGDSALYFCASSLGSFNSGANVLTFGAGSRLTVL.

This chain connects TRBV29-1 to TRBJ2-5; 15 bases line up with TRBD2. Germline V gene sequence: CDR1 SQVTM, CDR2 ANQGSEA. The ends lost 4 bases at V and 1 base at J; junction bases unmatched: 7. There are 17 residues in the CDR3. As DNA, the CDR3 is TGCAGCGTTGCCGGGACTAGCGGGGGGTACTCCCAAGAGACCCAGTACTTC. Translation: CSVAGTSGGYSQETQYF.

This clonotype was counted at least ten times. J is TRBJ1-2 and V is TRBV29-1; 7 nucleotides align to TRBD1. CDR1 is SQVTM, CDR2 ANQGSEA, per germline. V lost 3 bases and J lost 7; bases outside the gene matches: 5. This CDR3 contains 12 residues. The CDR3 spells CSVERQGSGYTF. CDR3 DNA sequence: TGCAGCGTTGAGCGACAGGGAAGTGGCTACACCTTC.

This clonotype was seen ten or more times. The gene calls are TRBV29-1 and TRBJ2-6, with a possible D match to TRBD1 (5 bases). V was cut by 6 bases and J by 4 bases, with 16 bases left in between. Looked up from germline, CDR1 is SQVTM and CDR2 is ANQGSEA. The CDR3 runs to 15 residues. The CDR3 loop is CSVYQGSAGANVLTF. Here the CDR3 DNA reads TGCAGCGTCTACCAGGGTTCTGCCGGGGCCAACGTCCTGACTTTC.

This clonotype was detected ten times or more. J is TRBJ1-5 and V is TRBV2; the D gene is possibly TRBD1 (5 bases). Trimming took 8 bases from V and 4 from J, leaving 12 bases between them. Looked up from germline, CDR1 is SNHLY and CDR2 is FYNNEI. The CDR3 spans 13 residues. CDR3 loop: CASVDSLNQPQHF. As DNA, the CDR3 is TGTGCCAGCGTAGACAGTTTGAATCAGCCCCAGCATTTT.

This clonotype was detected a few times. The J gene is TRBJ1-3, the V gene TRBV5-1; TRBD1 is a possible D gene (6 bases). Trimming pared 1 base from V and 5 bases from J, leaving 10 bases between. Germline V CDR1 and CDR2: SGHRS, YFSETQ. CDR3 length: 14 amino acids. Here the CDR3 reads CASSLRGGRNTIYF. The CDR3, as DNA: TGCGCCAGCAGCTTGCGGGGGGGCAGAAACACCATATATTTT.

This clonotype has more than one count but fewer than ten. The V gene is TRBV27, the J gene TRBJ1-2, with D unclear. The germline CDR1 and CDR2 sequences are MNHEY and SMNVEV (reference sequence). The CDR3 runs 12 residues. V was shortened by 10 bases and J by 5 bases, with 14 bases between the two germline ends. CDR3 coding DNA: TGTGCCACCACGGACGGAGTGTATGGCTACACCTTC. It codes for CATTDGVYGYTF.

This clonotype was seen at least ten times. The genes are TRBV12-3 or TRBV12-4 and TRBJ1-1, with 8 bases that match TRBD1. The CDR3 loop spans 16 amino acids. The V and J ends lost 6 bases and 0 bases, in that order; junction bases with no gene match: 9. This CDR3 is CASRPTGGGVNTEAFF. CDR3 DNA: TGTGCCAGCAGACCAACAGGGGGTGGGGTGAACACTGAAGCTTTCTTT.

Many counts were recorded for this clonotype. The chain joins TRBV4-1 to TRBJ2-2, with a weak D call TRBD1 (6 bases). CDR1 is MGHRA and CDR2 is YSYEKL in the germline V gene. Trimming shortened V by 10 bases and J by 5 bases, and 14 bases separated the two germline ends. This CDR3 contains 13 residues. The CDR3 is CATRGAVTGELFF. The CDR3 DNA is TGCGCCACCAGGGGCGCCGTAACCGGGGAGCTGTTTTTT.

There are a few counts of this clonotype. CDR3 residues: CASIVTLAGDEQYF. The CDR3 nucleotides read TGTGCCAGCATTGTTACACTAGCGGGGGACGAGCAGTACTTC. The V and J genes are TRBV6-1 and TRBJ2-7; 11 positions agree with TRBD2. The V and J ends lost 7 bases and 5 bases, in that order; junction bases with no gene match: 7. CDR3 length: 14 amino acids. CDR1 is MNHNS, CDR2 SASEGT, per germline.

This clonotype was recorded at least ten times. The V gene is TRBV6-2 or TRBV6-3, the J gene TRBJ2-1, with 8 bases lining up with TRBD2. The CDR3 is made up of 17 amino acids. CDR1 and CDR2 from the germline V gene are MNHEY and SVGEGT. Losses at the gene ends were 6 bases for V and 0 bases for J; bases not matched to a gene: 10. In nucleotides, the CDR3 is TGTGCCAGCAGAGCGGGAGCTTCGAAGAGCTCCTACAATGAGCAGTTCTTC. Protein: CASRAGASKSSYNEQFF.

This clonotype has a count of ten or more. The J gene is TRBJ1-2, the V gene TRBV9; D remains unclear. Trimming left V 0 bases short and J 7 bases short, with 10 bases between. Germline V gene lookup returns CDR1 SGDLS and CDR2 YYNGEE. The CDR3 totals 13 residues. DNA of the CDR3: TGTGCCAGCAGCGTAGCAGAGGGATCTGGCTACACCTTC. This gives the protein CASSVAEGSGYTF.

The V and J genes are TRBV6-4 and TRBJ2-7; either TRBD1 or TRBD2 may fit D (5 bases each). CDR3 length: 13 residues. In germline, CDR1 is MRHNA, CDR2 SNTAGT. Trimming left V 6 bases short and J 4 bases short, with 13 bases between. The CDR3 reads CASSRVEGYEQYF. In nucleotides, the CDR3 is TGTGCCAGCAGCAGGGTAGAGGGGTACGAGCAGTACTTC.

This clonotype was counted at least ten times. The gene calls are TRBV19 and TRBJ1-2; TRBD1 matches at 7 bases. This CDR3 is built from 14 residues. V was pared by 5 bases and J by 3 bases, with 6 bases of the junction left unmatched. From germline, CDR1 is LNHDA and CDR2 SQIVND (reference sequence). CDR3 sequence: CASSSQTGHYGYTF. The DNA of the CDR3 is TGTGCCAGTAGTTCTCAGACAGGGCACTATGGCTACACCTTC.

This clonotype was recorded many times. V is TRBV19 and J is TRBJ1-1; possible D gene TRBD1, 5 bases. This CDR3 is 16 amino acids long. Germline V gives CDR1 LNHDA, CDR2 SQIVND (reference sequence). Trimming took 5 bases from V and 8 from J, leaving 24 bases between them. CDR3 amino acids: CASSSGLGQGNEEAFF. In DNA form, the CDR3 reads TGTGCCAGTAGTTCGGGACTAGGGCAGGGTAATGAGGAAGCTTTCTTT.

J is TRBJ2-5 and V is TRBV6-5; perhaps D is TRBD1 or TRBD2 (6 bases each). CDR1 is MNHEY and CDR2 is SVGAGI in the germline V gene. This CDR3 region has 14 residues. The V gene lost 1 base and the J gene lost 5 bases, with 11 bases spanning the gap. This CDR3 reads CASSYFGGGETQYF. The CDR3, as DNA: TGTGCCAGCAGTTACTTCGGGGGCGGGGAGACCCAGTACTTC.

This clonotype was seen a few times. This chain joins TRBV6-2 or TRBV6-3 and TRBJ1-1; the D is unclear. This CDR3 region has 13 residues. Germline CDR1 is MNHEY and CDR2 is SVGEGT. V was shortened by 5 bases and J by 12 bases, with 19 bases between the two germline ends. This CDR3 reads CASSVTEPSQSFF. The CDR3 DNA reads as TGTGCCAGCAGTGTCACCGAGCCGAGCCAGTCTTTCTTT.

This clonotype showed up many times. This rearrangement joins TRBV20-1 to TRBJ2-7, with D unresolved. This CDR3 is 11 amino acids long. CDR1 is DFQATT, CDR2 SNEGSKA, per germline (reference sequence). The germline V and J ends were trimmed by 1 base and 3 bases, with 4 bases remaining between them. CDR3 sequence: CSARARYEQYF. DNA of the CDR3: TGCAGTGCTAGAGCCCGCTACGAGCAGTACTTC.

This clonotype occurred a few times. This sequence joins TRBV6-2 or TRBV6-3 and TRBJ1-2, with no clear D. This CDR3 region has 14 residues. Germline V lookup: CDR1 MNHEY, CDR2 SVGEGT. Trimming took 2 bases from V and 6 from J, leaving 13 bases between them. The CDR3 spells CASSYLALWHGYTF. Here the CDR3 DNA reads TGTGCCAGCAGTTACCTGGCCCTCTGGCATGGCTACACCTTC.

This clonotype has only a few counts. The CDR3: CASSLIQVGEQYF. The CDR3 DNA sequence: TGTGCCAGCAGCTTAATCCAGGTGGGCGAGCAGTACTTC. This chain links TRBV13 with TRBJ2-7; D not certain. V lost 2 bases to trimming and J lost 6 bases, with 11 bases between them. Germline CDR1 and CDR2: PRHDT and FYEKMQ (reference sequence). The CDR3 is 13 residues long.

This clonotype was counted a single time. V is TRBV19 and J is TRBJ2-7, with D tentatively TRBD1 (5 bases). The CDR3 has 13 amino acids. Germline CDR1 reads LNHDA; CDR2 reads SQIVND (reference sequence). Between the trimmed V and J ends, which lost 7 bases and 3 bases, there was a span of 13 bases. CDR3 region: CASMGQSHYEQYF. Here the CDR3 DNA reads TGTGCCAGTATGGGGCAGTCACACTACGAGCAGTACTTC.

The V and J genes are TRBV7-8 and TRBJ2-7; TRBD1 is a possible D gene (5 bases). Per the germline V gene, CDR1 is SGHVS and CDR2 is FQNEAQ. V gave up 6 bases and J gave up 0 bases, with 12 bases separating them. This CDR3 region has 14 residues. This CDR3 is CASRRDRNSYEQYF. The DNA for the CDR3 is TGTGCCAGCAGGCGAGACAGAAACTCCTACGAGCAGTACTTC.

On this clonotype itself: A read error may be the cause here, since a much bigger clone is one base away. The genes are TRBV4-3 and TRBJ2-2; tentatively, D is TRBD2 (5 bases). The CDR3 loop spans 15 amino acids. Per germline, CDR1 LGHNA and CDR2 YSLEER. The CDR3 nucleotides are TGCGCCAGCAGCCAAGATAGAGGACGGACCGGGGAGCTGTGTTTT. It yields the protein CASSQDRGRTGELCF.